This TCR beta chain was obtained from a study of PD-1 blockade in mismatch repair-deficient tumors. Regarding this clone: The antigen remains undetermined.

TCRdb's copy holds only in-frame clones and misses some; the assay was immunoSEQ multiplex PCR. The table has 11,000 to 15,000 clones, around 80% seen once. V was shortened by 3 bases and J by 1 base, with 5 bases between the two germline ends. CDR1 and CDR2 (germline): MRHNA, SNTAGT. The CDR3 loop spans 13 amino acids. Every patient had mismatch repair deficiency by PCR or immunohistochemistry. Points from the study as a whole: After pembrolizumab, tumor-resident clones rose rapidly, then generally contracted before radiologic responses.

The rearrangement joins TRBV6-4 to TRBJ2-3, with D perhaps matching TRBD2 (5 bases). The sample consisted of PBMCs, taken approximately 15 weeks after starting pembrolizumab. The sequence was obtained from an adult with mismatch repair-deficient cancer. The CDR3 nucleotides read TGTGCCAGCAGTGAAGCGGGCACAGATACGCAGTATTTT. Translating gives CASSEAGTDTQYF.